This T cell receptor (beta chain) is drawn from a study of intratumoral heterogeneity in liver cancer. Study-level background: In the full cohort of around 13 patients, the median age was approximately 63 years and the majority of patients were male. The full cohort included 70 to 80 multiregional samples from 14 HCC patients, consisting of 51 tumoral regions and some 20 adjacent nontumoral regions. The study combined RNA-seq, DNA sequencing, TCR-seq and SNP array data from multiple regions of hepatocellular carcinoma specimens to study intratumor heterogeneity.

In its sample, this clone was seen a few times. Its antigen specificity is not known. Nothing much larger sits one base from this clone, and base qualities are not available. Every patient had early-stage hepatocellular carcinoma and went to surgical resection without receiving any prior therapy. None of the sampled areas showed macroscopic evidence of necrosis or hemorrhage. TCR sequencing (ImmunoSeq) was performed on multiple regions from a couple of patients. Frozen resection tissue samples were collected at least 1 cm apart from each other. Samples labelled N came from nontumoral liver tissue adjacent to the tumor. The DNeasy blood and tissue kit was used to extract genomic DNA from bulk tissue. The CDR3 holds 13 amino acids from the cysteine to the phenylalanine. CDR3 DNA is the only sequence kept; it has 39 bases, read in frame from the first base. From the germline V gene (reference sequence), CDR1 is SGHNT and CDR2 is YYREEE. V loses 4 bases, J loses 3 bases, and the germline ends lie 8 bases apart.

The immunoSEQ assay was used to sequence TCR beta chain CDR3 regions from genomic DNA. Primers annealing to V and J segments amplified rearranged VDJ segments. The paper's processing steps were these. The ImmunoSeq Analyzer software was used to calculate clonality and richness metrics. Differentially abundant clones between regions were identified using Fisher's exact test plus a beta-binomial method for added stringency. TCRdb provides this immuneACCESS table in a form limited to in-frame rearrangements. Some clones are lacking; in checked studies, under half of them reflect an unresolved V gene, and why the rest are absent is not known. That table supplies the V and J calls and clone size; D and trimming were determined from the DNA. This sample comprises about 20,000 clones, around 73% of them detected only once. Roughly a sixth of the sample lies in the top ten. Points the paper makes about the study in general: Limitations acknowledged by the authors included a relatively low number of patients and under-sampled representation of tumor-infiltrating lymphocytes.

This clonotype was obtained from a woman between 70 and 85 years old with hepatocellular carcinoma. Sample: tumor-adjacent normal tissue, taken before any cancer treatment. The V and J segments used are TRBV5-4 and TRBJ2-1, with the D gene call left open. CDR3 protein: CASSPADYNEQFF. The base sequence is TGTGCCAGCAGCCCGGCCGACTACAATGAGCAGTTCTTC.